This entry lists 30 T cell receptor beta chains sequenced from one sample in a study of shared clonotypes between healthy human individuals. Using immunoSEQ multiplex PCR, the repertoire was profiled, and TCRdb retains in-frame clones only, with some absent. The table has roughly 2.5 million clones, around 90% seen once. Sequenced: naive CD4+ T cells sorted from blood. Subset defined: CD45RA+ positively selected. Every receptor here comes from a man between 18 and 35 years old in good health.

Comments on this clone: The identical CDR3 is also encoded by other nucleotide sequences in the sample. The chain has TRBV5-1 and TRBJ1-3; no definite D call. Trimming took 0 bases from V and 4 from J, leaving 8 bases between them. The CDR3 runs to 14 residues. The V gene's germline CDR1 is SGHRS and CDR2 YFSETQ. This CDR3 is CASSLGPAGNTIYF. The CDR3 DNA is TGCGCCAGCAGCTTGGGGCCAGCCGGAAACACCATATATTTT.

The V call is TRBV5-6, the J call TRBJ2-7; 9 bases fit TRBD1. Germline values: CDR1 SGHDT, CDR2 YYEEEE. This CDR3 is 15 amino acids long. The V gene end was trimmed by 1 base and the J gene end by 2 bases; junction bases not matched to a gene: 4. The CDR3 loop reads CASSLMGQGAYEQYF. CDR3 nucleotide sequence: TGTGCCAGCAGCTTGATGGGACAGGGAGCCTACGAGCAGTACTTC.

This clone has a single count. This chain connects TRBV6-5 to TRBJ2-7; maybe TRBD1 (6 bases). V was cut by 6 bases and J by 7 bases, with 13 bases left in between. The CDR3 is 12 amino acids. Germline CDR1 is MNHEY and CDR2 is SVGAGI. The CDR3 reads CASSIQGREQYF. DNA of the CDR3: TGTGCCAGCAGCATTCAGGGGCGGGAGCAGTACTTC.

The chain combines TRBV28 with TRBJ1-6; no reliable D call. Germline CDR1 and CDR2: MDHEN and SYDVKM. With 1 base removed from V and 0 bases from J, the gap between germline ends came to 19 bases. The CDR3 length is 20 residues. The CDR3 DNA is TGTGCCAGCAGTTTATATCACCCGCTAGGAGGTAGCTCCTATAATTCACCCCTCCACTTT. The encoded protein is CASSLYHPLGGSSYNSPLHF.

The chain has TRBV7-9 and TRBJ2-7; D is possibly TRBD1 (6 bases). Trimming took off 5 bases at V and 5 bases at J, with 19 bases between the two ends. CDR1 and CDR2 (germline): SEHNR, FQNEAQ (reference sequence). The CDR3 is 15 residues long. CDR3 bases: TGTGCCAGCAGCGAGCAGGGTACAGGGTTCGACGAGCAGTACTTC. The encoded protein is CASSEQGTGFDEQYF.

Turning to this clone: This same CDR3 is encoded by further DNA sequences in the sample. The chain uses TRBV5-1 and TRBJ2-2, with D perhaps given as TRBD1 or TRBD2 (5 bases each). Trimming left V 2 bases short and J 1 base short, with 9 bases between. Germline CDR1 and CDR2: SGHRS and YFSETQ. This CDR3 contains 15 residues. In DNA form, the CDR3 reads TGCGCCAGCAGCTTAGGGACCCAGAACACCGGGGAGCTGTTTTTT. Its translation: CASSLGTQNTGELFF.

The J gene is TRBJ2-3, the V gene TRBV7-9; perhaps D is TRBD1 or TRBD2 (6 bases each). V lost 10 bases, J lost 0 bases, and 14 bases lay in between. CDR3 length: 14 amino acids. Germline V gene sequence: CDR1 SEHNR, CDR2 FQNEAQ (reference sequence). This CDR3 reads CATSQGTSTDTQYF. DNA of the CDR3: TGTGCCACCTCCCAGGGGACTAGCACAGATACGCAGTATTTT.

The CDR3 DNA is TGTGCCAGCACCCTTTCCCAGGCAGGCGTGGGCGAGACCCAGTACTTC. Residues: CASTLSQAGVGETQYF. The gene calls are TRBV7-2 and TRBJ2-5; no reliable D call. V gave up 7 bases and J gave up 5 bases, with 23 bases separating them. In germline, CDR1 is SGHTA, CDR2 FQGNSA. This CDR3 spans 16 amino acids. The variable domain in full, completed from reference TRBV7-2 and TRBJ2-5, reads GAGVSQSPSNKVTEKGKDVELRCDPISGHTALYWYRQSLGQGLEFLIYFQGNSAPDKSGLPSDRFSAERTGGSVSTLTIQRTQQEDSAVYLCASTLSQAGVGETQYFGPGTRLLVL.

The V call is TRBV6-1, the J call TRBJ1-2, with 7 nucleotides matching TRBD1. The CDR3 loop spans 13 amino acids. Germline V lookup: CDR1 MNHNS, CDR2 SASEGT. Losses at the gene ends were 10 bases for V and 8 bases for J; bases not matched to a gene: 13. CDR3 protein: CATDLRGRGGYTF. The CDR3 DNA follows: TGTGCCACCGACTTAAGGGGGCGGGGAGGCTACACCTTC.

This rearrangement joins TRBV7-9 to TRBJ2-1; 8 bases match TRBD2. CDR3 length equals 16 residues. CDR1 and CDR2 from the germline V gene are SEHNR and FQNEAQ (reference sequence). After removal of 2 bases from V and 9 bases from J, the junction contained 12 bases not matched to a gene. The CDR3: CASSLKSRGGLGEQFF. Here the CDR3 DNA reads TGTGCCAGCAGCTTAAAGTCTCGGGGGGGCCTTGGTGAGCAGTTCTTC. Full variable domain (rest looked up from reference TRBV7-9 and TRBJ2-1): DTGVSQNPRHKITKRGQNVTFRCDPISEHNRLYWYRQTLGQGPEFLTYFQNEAQLEKSRLLSDRFSAERPKGSFSTLEIQRTEQGDSAMYLCASSLKSRGGLGEQFFGPGTRLTVL.

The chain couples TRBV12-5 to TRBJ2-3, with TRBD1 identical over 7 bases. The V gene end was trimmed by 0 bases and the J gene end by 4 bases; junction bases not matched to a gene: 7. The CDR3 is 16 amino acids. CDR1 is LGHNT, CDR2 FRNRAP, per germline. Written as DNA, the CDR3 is TGTGCTAGTGGTTTGGTACAGGGGAATATCGCAGATACGCAGTATTTT. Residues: CASGLVQGNIADTQYF.

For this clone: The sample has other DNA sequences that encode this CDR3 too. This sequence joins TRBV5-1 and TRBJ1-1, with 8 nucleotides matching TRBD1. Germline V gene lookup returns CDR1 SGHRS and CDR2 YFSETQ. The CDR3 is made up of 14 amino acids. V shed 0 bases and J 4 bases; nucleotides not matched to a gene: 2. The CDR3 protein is CASSLAGQGTEAFF. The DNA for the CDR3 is TGCGCCAGCAGCTTGGCCGGACAGGGCACTGAAGCTTTCTTT.

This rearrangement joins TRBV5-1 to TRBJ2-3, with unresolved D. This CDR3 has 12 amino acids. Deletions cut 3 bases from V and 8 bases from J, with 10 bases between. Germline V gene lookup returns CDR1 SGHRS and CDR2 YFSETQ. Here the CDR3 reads CASSSEAPTQYF. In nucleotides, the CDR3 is TGCGCCAGCAGCTCTGAAGCTCCTACGCAGTATTTT.

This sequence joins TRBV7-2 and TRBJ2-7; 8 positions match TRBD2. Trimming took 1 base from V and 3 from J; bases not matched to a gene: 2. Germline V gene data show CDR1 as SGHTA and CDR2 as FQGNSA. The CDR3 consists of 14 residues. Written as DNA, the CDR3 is TGTGCCAGCAGCTTAGACAGCGGGAGCTACGAGCAGTACTTC. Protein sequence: CASSLDSGSYEQYF. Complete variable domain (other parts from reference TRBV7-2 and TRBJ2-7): GAGVSQSPSNKVTEKGKDVELRCDPISGHTALYWYRQSLGQGLEFLIYFQGNSAPDKSGLPSDRFSAERTGGSVSTLTIQRTQQEDSAVYLCASSLDSGSYEQYFGPGTRLTVT.

CDR3 sequence reads: CSAVRDTEAFF. CDR3 in DNA: TGCAGCGCTGTCCGGGACACTGAAGCTTTCTTT. This chain connects TRBV29-1 to TRBJ1-1; D not resolved. Looked up from germline, CDR1 is SQVTM and CDR2 is ANQGSEA. The CDR3 is made up of 11 amino acids. V was trimmed by 7 bases and J by 3 bases, leaving 9 bases between them.

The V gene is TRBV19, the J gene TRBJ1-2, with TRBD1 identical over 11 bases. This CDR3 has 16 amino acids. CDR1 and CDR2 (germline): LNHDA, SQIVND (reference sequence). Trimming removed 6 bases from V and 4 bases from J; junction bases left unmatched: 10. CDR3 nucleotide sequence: TGTGCCAGTAGAACCTCCGGGACAGGGGGTAGCTATGGCTACACCTTC. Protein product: CASRTSGTGGSYGYTF.

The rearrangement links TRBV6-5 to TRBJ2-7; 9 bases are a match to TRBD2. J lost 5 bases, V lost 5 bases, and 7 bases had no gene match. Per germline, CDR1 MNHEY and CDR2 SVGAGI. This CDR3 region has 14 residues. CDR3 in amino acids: CASSRSGRRDEQYF. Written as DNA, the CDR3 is TGTGCCAGCAGTCGAAGCGGGAGGAGGGACGAGCAGTACTTC.

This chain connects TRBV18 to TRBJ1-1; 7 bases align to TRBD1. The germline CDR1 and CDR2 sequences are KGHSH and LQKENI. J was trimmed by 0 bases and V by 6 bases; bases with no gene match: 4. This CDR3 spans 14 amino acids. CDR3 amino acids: CASSRGGLNTEAFF. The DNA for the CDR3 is TGTGCCAGCTCGAGAGGGGGCTTGAACACTGAAGCTTTCTTT.

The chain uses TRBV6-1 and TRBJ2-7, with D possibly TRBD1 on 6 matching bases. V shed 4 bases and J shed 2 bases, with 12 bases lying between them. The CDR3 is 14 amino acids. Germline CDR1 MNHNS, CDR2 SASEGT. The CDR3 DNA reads TGTGCCAGCAGTGTAACCTACAGGGCCTACGAGCAGTACTTC. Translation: CASSVTYRAYEQYF.

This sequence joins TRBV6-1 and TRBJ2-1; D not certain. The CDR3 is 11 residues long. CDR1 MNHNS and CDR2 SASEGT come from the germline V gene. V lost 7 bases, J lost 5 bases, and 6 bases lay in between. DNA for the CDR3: TGTGCCAGCAAAACGAACAATGAGCAGTTCTTC. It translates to CASKTNNEQFF.

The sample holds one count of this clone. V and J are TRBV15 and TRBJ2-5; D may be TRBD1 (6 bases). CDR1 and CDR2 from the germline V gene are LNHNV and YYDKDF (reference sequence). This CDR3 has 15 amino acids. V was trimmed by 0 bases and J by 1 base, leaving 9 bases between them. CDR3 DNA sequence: TGTGCCACCAGCAGAGACCCGACAGGCCAAGAGACCCAGTACTTC. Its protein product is CATSRDPTGQETQYF.

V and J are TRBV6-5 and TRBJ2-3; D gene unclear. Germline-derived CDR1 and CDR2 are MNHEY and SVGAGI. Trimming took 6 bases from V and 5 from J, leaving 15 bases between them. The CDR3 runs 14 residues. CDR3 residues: CASRRGSVGDTQYF. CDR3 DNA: TGTGCCAGCAGACGCGGATCTGTGGGAGATACGCAGTATTTT.

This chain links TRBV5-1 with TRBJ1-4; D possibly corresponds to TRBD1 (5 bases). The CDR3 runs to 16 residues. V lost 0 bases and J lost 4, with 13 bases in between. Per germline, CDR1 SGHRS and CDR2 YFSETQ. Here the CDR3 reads CASSLAAAGFNEKLFF. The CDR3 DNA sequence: TGCGCCAGCAGCTTGGCCGCGGCAGGGTTTAATGAAAAACTGTTTTTT.

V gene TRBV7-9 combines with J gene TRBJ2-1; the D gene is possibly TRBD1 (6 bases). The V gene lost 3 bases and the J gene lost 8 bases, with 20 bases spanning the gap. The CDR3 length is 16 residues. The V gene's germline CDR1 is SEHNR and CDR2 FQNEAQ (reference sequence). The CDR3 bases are TGTGCCAGCAGCTTGGCCCTAGGAGGTGGGGGCGATGAGCAGTTCTTC. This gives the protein CASSLALGGGGDEQFF.

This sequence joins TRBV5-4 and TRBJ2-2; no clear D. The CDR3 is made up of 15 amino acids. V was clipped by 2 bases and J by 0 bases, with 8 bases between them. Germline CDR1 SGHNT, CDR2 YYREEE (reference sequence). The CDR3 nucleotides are TGTGCCAGCAGCTTACTGACGGCGAACACCGGGGAGCTGTTTTTT. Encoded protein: CASSLLTANTGELFF.

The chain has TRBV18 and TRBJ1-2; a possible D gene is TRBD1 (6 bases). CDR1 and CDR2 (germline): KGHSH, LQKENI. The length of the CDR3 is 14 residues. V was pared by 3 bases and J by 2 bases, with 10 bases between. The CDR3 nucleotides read TGTGCCAGCTCACCGGCGGGGGCGAACTATGGCTACACCTTC. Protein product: CASSPAGANYGYTF.

The CDR3 loop is CASSAQPSYEQYF. CDR3 in DNA: TGTGCCAGCAGTGCCCAGCCATCCTACGAGCAGTACTTC. The genes are TRBV6-1 and TRBJ2-7; no reliable D call. Per the germline V gene, CDR1 is MNHNS and CDR2 is SASEGT. This CDR3 has 13 residues. Between the trimmed V and J ends, which lost 4 bases and 1 base, there was a span of 8 bases.

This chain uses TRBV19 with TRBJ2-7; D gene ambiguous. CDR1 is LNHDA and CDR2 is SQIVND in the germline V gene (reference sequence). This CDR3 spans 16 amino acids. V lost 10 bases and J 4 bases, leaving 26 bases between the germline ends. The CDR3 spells CATKAKNKGWGYEQYF. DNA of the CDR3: TGTGCCACCAAGGCTAAGAACAAAGGTTGGGGTTACGAGCAGTACTTC. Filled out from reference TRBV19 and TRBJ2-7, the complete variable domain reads DGGITQSPKYLFRKEGQNVTLSCEQNLNHDAMYWYRQDPGQGLRLIYYSQIVNDFQKGDIAEGYSVSREKKESFPLTVTSAQKNPTAFYLCATKAKNKGWGYEQYFGPGTRLTVT.

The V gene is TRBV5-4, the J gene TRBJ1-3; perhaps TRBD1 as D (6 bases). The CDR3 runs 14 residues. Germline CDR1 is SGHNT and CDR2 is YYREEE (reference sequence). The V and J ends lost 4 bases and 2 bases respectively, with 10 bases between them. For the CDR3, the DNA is TGTGCCAGCAGCGCCCGGACAGCTGGAAACACCATATATTTT. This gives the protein CASSARTAGNTIYF.

The CDR3 coding sequence is TGTGCCAGTCAGAGCGGGAGGGGAGCCTACGAGCAGTACTTC. This gives the protein CASQSGRGAYEQYF. The chain carries TRBV2 and TRBJ2-7; TRBD2 aligns across 10 bases. The CDR3 extends over 14 amino acids. Germline V gives CDR1 SNHLY, CDR2 FYNNEI. The junction had 7 bases not matched to a gene; V was cut back by 9 bases and J by 2 bases.